A selection of T cell receptor beta chains follows, all from one sample in a study of T cells after yellow fever vaccination. TCRdb re-derived calls from the 5' RACE reads in MiXCR, one entry per CDR3 protein. The table includes 250,000 to 400,000 distinct CDR3 sequences, 4% to 5.5% detected once. The specimen was PBMCs, collected 15 days after the yellow fever booster vaccination. The origin of the receptors is a man aged 18 to 35 who received the YFV17D yellow fever vaccine. The CDR3 runs from the conserved cysteine through the conserved F or W. The order of the fields is D gene, V gene, clone size, J gene, CDR3 DNA, CDR3 protein. The D gene is left open where the match is weak. Some rows have no size entry. The others give once, few or many, or a class for an expanded clone.

>TRBD1|TRBV20-1|few|TRBJ1-5
TGCAGTGCTAGAAGACAGGGTAGTCAGCCCCAGCATTTT
CSARRQGSQPQHF
>.|TRBV7-2|few|TRBJ2-3
TGTGCCAGCAGGTTGGGTTCTGCAGATACGCAGTATTTT
CASRLGSADTQYF
>.|TRBV20-1|many|TRBJ1-2
TGCAGTGCTAGAGATCCCCGGGAATATGGCTACACCTTC
CSARDPREYGYTF
>TRBD1|TRBV15|.|TRBJ2-1
TGTGCCACCAGCGGCACCGGGACAGGAGAGCAGTTCTTC
CATSGTGTGEQFF
>.|TRBV5-1|few|TRBJ2-3
TGCGCCAGCAGCTTGACAGACGGGGGACGCACAGATACGCAGTATTTT
CASSLTDGGRTDTQYF
>.|TRBV4-2|many|TRBJ2-5
TGTGCCAGCAGCCCGGGCCCCGGGGGCGAAGAGACCCAGTACTTC
CASSPGPGGEETQYF
>.|TRBV16|many|TRBJ1-1
TGTGCCAGCAGCCAATGGGATGAGGGGTTCGAATCTCGAACTGAAGCTTTCTTT
CASSQWDEGFESRTEAFF
>.|TRBV7-9|many|TRBJ2-2
TGTGCCAGCAGCTTAGGGGTGGACAGCGCGAACACCGGGGAGCTGTTTTTT
CASSLGVDSANTGELFF
>.|TRBV28|.|TRBJ2-1
TGTGCCAGCAGTTTTATTGAGAGCTCCTACAATGAGCAGTTCTTC
CASSFIESSYNEQFF
>TRBD2|TRBV28|many|TRBJ2-3
TGTGCCAGCAACCTAGGAGGGAGCGGGGGGGCTTCGGATACGCAGTATTTT
CASNLGGSGGASDTQYF
>.|TRBV6-6|many|TRBJ2-1
TGTGCCAGCAGTTACCCTCTGATGGGGCGCCGGAATGAGCAGTTCTTC
CASSYPLMGRRNEQFF
>.|TRBV20-1|many|TRBJ2-3
TGCAGTGCTATTTCAGATACGCAGTATTTT
CSAISDTQYF
>TRBD2|TRBV19|few|TRBJ2-1
TGTGCCAGTAGTGCGACTAGCGGCAACAATGAGCAGTTCTTC
CASSATSGNNEQFF
>TRBD2|TRBV27|many|TRBJ2-2
TGTGCCAGCAGCAAACGGGGGGAACGCACCGGGGAGCTGTTTTTT
CASSKRGERTGELFF
>.|TRBV20-1|many|TRBJ2-1
TGCAGTGCTAGGACAAGCTACAATGAGCAGTTCTTC
CSARTSYNEQFF
>TRBD1|TRBV20-1|many|TRBJ1-5
TGCAGTGCCGGACAGGGCGATCAGCCCCAGCATTTT
CSAGQGDQPQHF
>.|TRBV7-9|many|TRBJ2-5
TGTGCCAGCAGCTTCTATCCCGGCAGAAGTCAGCAAGAGACCCAGTACTTC
CASSFYPGRSQQETQYF
>.|TRBV5-1|many|TRBJ1-1
TGCGCCAGCAGCGGACCGGGATTTGAAGCTTTCTTT
CASSGPGFEAFF
>TRBD1|TRBV4-1|few|TRBJ2-5
TGCGCCAGCAGCCCTTTGGGACAGGGGACAGAGACCCAGTACTTC
CASSPLGQGTETQYF
>.|TRBV20-1|many|TRBJ1-1
TGCAGTGCTAGACCTTTGGGACCGTTGAACACTGAAGCTTTCTTT
CSARPLGPLNTEAFF
>.|TRBV10-3|few|TRBJ2-3
TGTGCCATCAGTCTTCAAGGGGGAAGCACAGATACGCAGTATTTT
CAISLQGGSTDTQYF
>.|TRBV7-3|many|TRBJ1-1
TGTGCCAGCAGCTTAATCCAAGGGACTGAAGCTTTCTTT
CASSLIQGTEAFF